This T cell receptor beta chain is drawn from a study of cytomegalovirus exposure and HLA in healthy donors (dated by TCRdb to 2015 to 2018). For the wider study: In an earlier analysis of 587 of the donors, about 260 Gb of sequence data and 90 million to 120 million unique TCR beta sequences from 150 million to 200 million T cells were reported. Among the approximately 420 genotyped donors, around 81% belonged to the genetic ancestry cluster associated with self-reported Caucasian donors. In the later analysis, no new phenotypic data were used to find candidate immune exposures; instead, reliance was placed on TCR beta sequences and their occurrence across donors. Among some 400 genotyped donors of the cohort, an average of around 240,000 unique TCR beta nucleotide sequences were sequenced per donor, roughly a sixth of them non-productive. An earlier analysis of a few hundred of the donors applied high-throughput TCR beta sequencing to assess whether each TCR beta V gene segment acted as functional or pseudogenic. Donor age, sex, ethnicity and CMV serostatus were compiled alongside the repertoire data. Class I and class II HLA loci were covered by the typing at four-digit resolution. High-throughput TCR immunosequencing, statistical association of individual TCRs with disease status, and machine learning were combined to predict cytomegalovirus infection status. All discovery cohort repertoires had been generated using a single sequencing platform. The number of donors typed differed by locus, with about 629-640 for A, B, C, DRB1 and DQB1, around 520 for DQA1, over 600 for DPA1, and some 440 for DPB1. Several DR-DQ haplotypes were handled as single units for association and clustering because linkage in the cohort was strong. A later analysis re-examined previously published TCR beta repertoires from hundreds of donors and added high-resolution HLA genotyping to investigate patterns of TCR occurrence. Genome-wide SNP genotypes for about three fifths of the 666 donors were used in a later genetic analysis, which treated that subset as a discovery cohort. In addition to the first cohort of 500 to 850 subjects, a separate validation cohort of around 110 different subjects was used. The T cell repertoires of several hundred subjects were profiled by immunosequencing and related to cytomegalovirus serostatus. The study aimed to test whether cataloging public T cell receptors could reveal signatures of past pathogen exposure. An early release covering some 640 HLA-typed donors comprised about 320 gigabases of sequencing data and around 80 million unique TCR sequences.

In total, 666 healthy bone marrow donors made up the cohort. At the time of sampling, every cohort member was nominally healthy, though immune exposures that went unrecorded were likely present. The donor tested CMV seronegative, placing the donor among the 350 or so seronegative members of the cohort. A peripheral blood sample was provided by each donor, and peripheral blood mononuclear cells were used for TCR beta sequencing. The Qiagen DNeasy Blood Extraction Kit was used to extract genomic DNA from the blood cell samples. Here is what the overall study found, with its caveats: The only immune exposure information available for the cohort was CMV serostatus. Specific HLA alleles were associated with some 15,000 TCR beta sequences at a false discovery rate of 0.05 in a later analysis. In a later analysis, HLA-associated TCR beta chains showed more clonal expansion and lower generation probabilities than non-associated chains that were equally common. A further reported finding was that TCR beta sequences accurately predicted the HLA-A and HLA-B alleles for most subjects in the first cohort. A cluster of highly shared sequence variants was judged likely to be a technical artifact of the sequencing pipeline. Broadly in line with IMGT annotations, most TCR beta V segments showed up in productive rearrangements about 87% or about 30% of the time in an earlier analysis of about 500 of the donors. Most TCR sequences were seen in very few donors, while some public TCRs were found in many individuals. In the study, approximately 160 TCR beta chains were listed as associated with cytomegalovirus. Around 16 rarely observed V segments, including chromosome 9 orphons, were excluded from the earlier analysis of about 600 of the donors because counts were too low. A later analysis found that most CMV-associated TCR beta chains appeared HLA-restricted, with HLA associations seemingly driven largely by CMV exposure. Cytomegalovirus status was reported to be diagnosed by the classifier with high specificity and sensitivity in both the original and validation cohorts. Strong co-occurrence of HLA alleles, especially DR and DQ, made assigning TCR associations to individual alleles difficult. A later analysis found that TCR association rates varied across HLA loci, with DRB1 alleles showing the most associated TCRs and HLA-C alleles the fewest. In this cohort, only TCR beta chains were sequenced, and detectable features were limited by the absence of alpha or paired-chain data. According to a later genetic analysis, donors in an Asian-associated ancestry cluster had fewer N-insertions in productive TCRs than the approximately 630-donor mean. Because some donors lacked HLA typing at each locus, the association tests relied only on the typed subset. Sequencing depth was assumed to be roughly uniform across donors in the presence/absence analyses, though that assumption may not hold. A few of the identified cytomegalovirus-associated TCR beta chains were confirmed in vitro to be specific for cytomegalovirus antigens. According to the authors, the approach could potentially be generalized to other disease states and immunological phenotypes. An association between a missense DCLRE1C variant and V-gene and J-gene trimming of TCR beta chains was found in a later genetic analysis and replicated in an independent cohort. Linkage disequilibrium might explain the correlated functional status among segregating V segments, but an unknown experimental factor could not be ruled out. Some IMGT-functional V segments, including TRBV6-2 and TRBV6-3, could not be distinguished by the 87-base-pair reads and were therefore excluded. According to a later analysis, parvovirus B19, influenza, CMV and Epstein-Barr virus appeared linked to several top co-occurrence clusters.

V ends up 10 bases short and J 2 bases short, with an unmatched junction base count of 5. The CDR3, cysteine through phenylalanine, is 12 amino acids long. Only CDR3 DNA remains: 36 bases, in frame from the first base. For CDR1 and CDR2, the germline V gene lists SGHAT and FQNNGV. This clone was counted only a few times. The specificity of this receptor is unknown. Base qualities were left out, and no much larger clone turns up one base away. Preparation of the library involved the immunoSEQ multiplex PCR assay. The multiplex PCR relied on a mix of 60 forward primers for TCR Vbeta segments and 13 reverse primers for TCR Jbeta segments. A multiplex PCR assay on genomic DNA amplified the CDR3 region of rearranged TCR beta genes. Amplified TCR beta libraries were sequenced as 87-base-pair reads on the Illumina HiSeq System. The original pipeline was this. Across the 670 or so repertoires, a later analysis counted tens of millions of unique TCR beta chains, around 11 million of which were shared by at least two donors. Raw reads were error-corrected and collapsed into unique sequences by a nearest-neighbor algorithm in which closely related sequences were merged to remove PCR and sequencing errors. V, D and J gene segments were assigned by aligning CDR3 sequences to IMGT reference sequences. Each retained sequence needed at least a six-nucleotide match to both a V gene segment and a J gene segment. Rearrangements were called productive when the CDR3 lacked stop codons and stayed in frame with V and J; all others were non-productive. CDR3 was defined by IMGT convention, running from the second conserved V-encoded cysteine to the conserved J-encoded phenylalanine. The earlier analysis of roughly 590 of the donors excluded any sequence lacking an unambiguous match to a single V gene segment. In an earlier analysis of approximately 550 of the donors, V segments were called functional above 56.7% productive rearrangements and were called segregating when the between-donor standard deviation exceeded 5%. A statistical classification framework was developed to diagnose cytomegalovirus status using the catalog of TCR beta chain sequences. In a later analysis, TCR nucleotide sequences were compared against IMGT/GENE-DB human TR gene sequences so that V and J genes could be assigned. The TCRdist pipeline was used in a later analysis to assign CDR3 sequences and most-parsimonious VDJ recombination scenarios. In a later analysis, every TCR beta chain was defined by the combination of its CDR3 amino acid sequence and its V-gene family, and reads without a unique V-gene family were dropped. To address suspected cross-contamination and a sequencing artifact, a later analysis removed several hundred highly shared, low-generation-probability nucleotide sequences. In a later analysis, a clonal expansion index was calculated for each public chain from normalized within-repertoire ranks of inferred template counts. Generation probabilities in a later analysis came from a VDJ recombination model fitted to out-of-frame rearrangements, and those results were checked against IGoR. A later analysis scored TCR-TCR, TCR-HLA and TCR-CMV co-occurrence with hypergeometric tests, applying a repertoire-size bias correction to TCR pairs. A later analysis estimated false discovery rates by permuting HLA or CMV assignments 20 times. In a later analysis, co-occurring TCRs were grouped with DBSCAN, and TCRdist sequence similarity was added when clustering was performed within HLA-allele-positive subsets. Repertoires with fewer than 30,000 or more than 120,000 public chains were left out of co-occurrence clustering, as were several repertoires with anomalous nucleotide sharing. The source is immuneACCESS, and TCRdb retained only in-frame sequences with V and J called. Part of the clones is not carried over; for the studies checked, unresolved V genes explain less than half of this, and the remainder is unexplained. From that table come the V and J calls and clone size; the DNA was used to work out D and trimming. Present in this sample are approximately 100,000 clones, 60% to 75% of which were seen just once. The ten largest make up over 9.5% of the sample.

The sample taken for sequencing was PBMCs. The sequence joins TRBV11-2 to TRBJ2-7, and 7 junction bases match TRBD1. The TCR originated in a man aged 45-60 years in good health and CMV-seronegative. The CDR3 in this case is CAIGTDPYEQYF. Here is the DNA: TGTGCCATCGGGACAGACCCCTACGAGCAGTACTTC.